The 18 T cell receptor beta chains reported below all come from one sample, sequenced in a study of T cells in Graves' hyperthyroidism and ophthalmopathy. Amplified TCR beta CDR3 regions derived from RNA transcripts. Initially, a first-round RT-PCR of the TCR CDR3 employed the HTBI primer set. MiXCR, run by TCRdb on the multiplex PCR reads, gives a single entry per CDR3 protein. The sample gives 500,000 to 650,000 distinct CDR3 sequences, just under 20% of which show up once; approximately 48% is in the top ten. Sequencing was carried out using blood. All receptors come from a man between 40 and 49 years old with Graves' ophthalmopathy.

In its sample, this clonotype was seen many times. The V call is TRBV13, the J call TRBJ2-1; 9 nucleotides agree with TRBD2. V lost 6 bases and J lost 4; bases outside the gene matches: 10. The CDR3 totals 16 residues. Germline lookup yields CDR1 PRHDT and CDR2 FYEKMQ (reference sequence). The CDR3 nucleotides read TGTGCCAGCAGATCAATAGCGGGGGACCTGTACAATGAGCAGTTCTTC. The encoded protein is CASRSIAGDLYNEQFF.

The sample holds many counts of this clonotype. This chain uses TRBV5-1 with TRBJ2-5; D possibly corresponds to TRBD1 (6 bases). The germline V and J ends were trimmed by 1 base and 5 bases, with 15 bases remaining between them. The CDR3 extends over 15 amino acids. Germline V lookup: CDR1 SGHRS, CDR2 YFSETQ. CDR3 region: CASSLIPGQLETQYF. The CDR3 DNA reads as TGCGCCAGCAGCTTGATCCCGGGACAACTCGAGACCCAGTACTTC.

The chain joins TRBV6-1 to TRBJ1-1; the match to TRBD1 covers 8 bases. The CDR3 has 14 residues. Trimming at V came to 5 bases and at J to 5 bases, leaving 7 bases not matched to a gene. Germline V CDR1 and CDR2: MNHNS, SASEGT. The CDR3 sequence is CASSQQGARTEAFF. CDR3 sequence (DNA): TGTGCCAGCAGTCAGCAGGGGGCTAGGACTGAAGCTTTCTTT.

This clonotype showed up many times. This CDR3 reads CASSPPLLRPQYF. The CDR3 bases are TGTGCCAGCAGTCCACCCCTCCTTCGCCCGCAGTATTTT. The V gene is TRBV28, the J gene TRBJ2-3, with D unclear. This CDR3 region has 13 residues. Trimming removed 5 bases at V and 10 bases at J, with 16 bases between. Per the germline V gene, CDR1 is MDHEN and CDR2 is SYDVKM.

This clonotype was picked up one time. Its ends do not fully match the called genes, so a read error is possible. V gene TRBV7-9 combines with J gene TRBJ2-5; TRBD1 agrees at 12 bases. Looked up from germline, CDR1 is SEHNR and CDR2 is FQNEAQ (reference sequence). The CDR3 is 16 residues long. The CDR3 nucleotides are TGTGCCAGCAGTCCGAGGGACAGGGGGCGCGGAGAGATCCAGTACTTC. It encodes CASSPRDRGRGEIQYF.

The chain links TRBV7-2 to TRBJ2-1, with TRBD2 matching over 7 bases. With 5 bases clipped from V and 9 bases from J, the junction kept 16 bases outside the gene matches. Germline V lookup: CDR1 SGHTA, CDR2 FQGNSA. The CDR3 has 16 residues. The CDR3 sequence: CASSRGWGRAHGEQFF. The CDR3 coding sequence is TGTGCCAGCAGCCGAGGTTGGGGGAGGGCCCATGGTGAGCAGTTCTTC. The variable domain in full, completed from reference TRBV7-2 and TRBJ2-1, reads GAGVSQSPSNKVTEKGKDVELRCDPISGHTALYWYRQSLGQGLEFLIYFQGNSAPDKSGLPSDRFSAERTGGSVSTLTIQRTQQEDSAVYLCASSRGWGRAHGEQFFGPGTRLTVL.

The chain uses TRBV20-1 and TRBJ2-7, with D unclear. V was trimmed by 1 base and J by 0 bases, leaving 10 bases between them. The CDR3 is made up of 14 amino acids. Germline CDR1 DFQATT, CDR2 SNEGSKA (reference sequence). The CDR3 is CSARVFGSSYEQYF. In nucleotides, the CDR3 is TGCAGTGCTAGAGTGTTCGGCAGCTCCTACGAGCAGTACTTC.

This clonotype was seen at least ten times. The rearrangement joins TRBV10-3 to TRBJ1-1; no reliable D call. CDR3 length: 13 residues. Trimming pared 6 bases from V and 5 bases from J, leaving 13 bases between. Per germline, CDR1 ENHRY and CDR2 SYGVKD. DNA of the CDR3: TGTGCCATCAGATCCCCCGAACGAACTGAAGCTTTCTTT. Its protein product is CAIRSPERTEAFF.

At least ten counts were recorded for this clonotype. This rearrangement joins TRBV7-8 to TRBJ2-1; possibly TRBD2 for D (6 bases). CDR1 is SGHVS and CDR2 is FQNEAQ in the germline V gene. V lost 0 bases to trimming and J lost 5 bases, with 8 bases between them. This CDR3 is built from 14 residues. The CDR3 sequence: CASSLAGGHNEQFF. CDR3 in DNA: TGTGCCAGCAGCTTAGCGGGAGGACACAATGAGCAGTTCTTC. The variable domain in full, with the rest retrieved from reference TRBV7-8 and TRBJ2-1, is GAGVSQSPRYKVAKRGQDVALRCDPISGHVSLFWYQQALGQGPEFLTYFQNEAQLDKSGLPSDRFFAERPEGSVSTLKIQRTQQEDSAVYLCASSLAGGHNEQFFGPGTRLTVL.

This chain links TRBV28 with TRBJ2-2, with D maybe TRBD1 (5 bases). V gave up 8 bases and J gave up 7 bases, with 17 bases separating them. The CDR3 is made up of 14 amino acids. Germline lookup yields CDR1 MDHEN and CDR2 SYDVKM. The CDR3 bases are TGTGCCAGCCTTGGATTAGGGGTCGACGGGGAGCTGTTTTTT. Amino acid sequence: CASLGLGVDGELFF.

This clonotype was observed many times. This chain joins TRBV7-2 and TRBJ1-6, with D uncertain. Germline CDR1 is SGHTA and CDR2 is FQGNSA. The CDR3 extends over 14 amino acids. V was cut by 4 bases and J by 10 bases, with 14 bases left in between. CDR3 residues: CASSSGQQGSPLHF. CDR3 coding DNA: TGTGCCAGCAGCTCCGGGCAGCAAGGGTCACCCCTCCACTTT.

This clonotype has just a few counts. V is TRBV10-3 and J is TRBJ2-5; 12 nucleotides align to TRBD2. Germline-derived CDR1 and CDR2 are ENHRY and SYGVKD. The V segment lost 4 bases and the J segment 2 bases; nucleotides outside the gene matches: 8. This CDR3 has 17 residues. The CDR3 nucleotides read TGTGCCATCAGTGGGGGGTCTCTAGCGGGGGGGCAAGAGACCCAGTACTTC. This gives the protein CAISGGSLAGGQETQYF.

The sample holds a few counts of this clonotype. The chain employs TRBV19 and TRBJ1-1, with D possibly matching TRBD1 (6 bases). The V gene lost 7 bases and the J gene lost 0 bases, with 27 bases spanning the gap. The V gene's germline CDR1 is LNHDA and CDR2 SQIVND (reference sequence). The CDR3 extends over 19 amino acids. DNA of the CDR3: TGTGCCAGTAAAAGGCGCCGGGGGGCCGGACTTATACTGAACACTGAAGCTTTCTTT. Protein sequence: CASKRRRGAGLILNTEAFF.

This clonotype was counted between two and nine times. This chain uses TRBV20-1 with TRBJ1-3; D may be TRBD1 (5 bases). The CDR3 has 15 residues. V was cut by 4 bases and J by 1 base, with 14 bases left in between. Germline assignment: CDR1 DFQATT and CDR2 SNEGSKA (reference sequence). DNA of the CDR3: TGCAGTGCTACCGTGCCTCGGGGGTCTGGAAACACCATATATTTT. Translation: CSATVPRGSGNTIYF.

In this sample, this clonotype turned up many times. The rearrangement links TRBV7-2 to TRBJ2-3, with D possibly being TRBD1 (5 bases). V was shortened by 5 bases and J by 1 base, with 13 bases between the two germline ends. Per the germline V gene, CDR1 is SGHTA and CDR2 is FQGNSA. The CDR3 is 15 residues long. This chain's CDR3 is CASSLGGHRTDTQYF. The CDR3, as DNA: TGTGCCAGCAGCCTCGGCGGACACCGCACAGATACGCAGTATTTT.

CDR3 protein: CASSHVTGREQYF. For the CDR3, the DNA is TGCGCCAGCAGCCACGTGACAGGGAGGGAGCAGTACTTC. J is TRBJ2-7 and V is TRBV4-3, with TRBD1 as a possible D gene (7 bases). From germline, CDR1 is LGHNA and CDR2 YSLEER. Trimming cost V 3 bases and J 7 bases, with 13 bases left between them. The CDR3 extends over 13 amino acids.

The chain joins TRBV6-5 to TRBJ2-5, with D perhaps TRBD2 (5 bases). Trimming cost V 0 bases and J 1 base, with 15 bases left between them. Germline V gene data show CDR1 as MNHEY and CDR2 as SVGAGI. The CDR3 length is 17 residues. The CDR3 protein is CASSYSSSGSGQETQYF. CDR3 bases: TGTGCCAGCAGTTACTCCTCATCCGGCAGCGGCCAAGAGACCCAGTACTTC.

V gene TRBV20-1 combines with J gene TRBJ2-1; TRBD2 aligns across 8 bases. V gave up 3 bases and J gave up 0 bases; unmatched junction bases: 10. The CDR3 is made up of 17 amino acids. Germline V gene data show CDR1 as DFQATT and CDR2 as SNEGSKA (reference sequence). CDR3 coding DNA: TGCAGTGCTAGGCGAGTAGCGGGGCGAGACTCCTACAATGAGCAGTTCTTC. The encoded protein is CSARRVAGRDSYNEQFF.